The 9 T cell receptor beta chains given below trace back to one sample, sequenced in a study of regulatory T cells in long-lasting Graves disease. Construction of TCR beta libraries relied on iRepertoire HTBI primers and on Arm-PCR targeting CDR3 regions. TCRdb re-called the multiplex PCR reads with MiXCR, one entry per CDR3 protein. There are some 460,000 distinct CDR3 sequences in the sample; 16% occur only once, and 12% lies in the top ten. Time point noted: newly diagnosed GD, antithyroid drugs for less than 3 months. PBMC-extracted RNA yielded the TCR library. These sequences were also reported in another study, on T cells in Graves' hyperthyroidism and ophthalmopathy.

The sample in question was peripheral blood mononuclear cells (PBMCs), obtained at new diagnosis, from a patient treated with antithyroid drugs. The receptors originated from a middle-aged man with Graves disease.

The table lists this clonotype with many counts. The chain carries TRBV28 and TRBJ2-3, with D uncertain. The V gene's germline CDR1 is MDHEN and CDR2 SYDVKM. This CDR3 region has 12 residues. Deletions cut 2 bases from V and 11 bases from J, with 11 bases between. CDR3 loop: CASSLREKGQYF. CDR3 DNA sequence: TGTGCCAGCAGTTTACGAGAGAAAGGGCAGTATTTT.

This clonotype has a count of ten or more. The chain carries TRBV7-9 and TRBJ2-5, with TRBD1 matching over 8 bases. Germline CDR1 reads SEHNR; CDR2 reads FQNEAQ (reference sequence). This CDR3 is 15 amino acids long. The V and J ends lost 5 bases and 6 bases, in that order; junction bases with no gene match: 11. The CDR3 bases are TGTGCCAGCAGCCTTTGGGACAGGCTAAACAAGACCCAGTACTTC. Translated: CASSLWDRLNKTQYF.

As regards this clonotype: Given a much more abundant clone one base away, this may be a read error. The chain combines TRBV30 with TRBJ2-7; no clear D gene. This CDR3 comprises 11 residues. Looked up from germline, CDR1 is GTSNPN and CDR2 is SVGIG (reference sequence). V was trimmed by 2 bases and J by 3 bases, leaving 5 bases between them. CDR3 nucleotides: TGTGCCTGGAGTAGGTACTACGAGCAGTACTTC. Translating gives CAWSRYYEQYF.

V and J are TRBV7-9 and TRBJ1-2; unclear D gene. Germline CDR1 and CDR2: SEHNR and FQNEAQ (reference sequence). The CDR3 is 13 amino acids. Trimming took 5 bases from V and 7 from J, leaving 14 bases between them. In nucleotides, the CDR3 is TGTGCCAGCAGCAAGAGGAGTTCGGGTGGCTACACCTTC. Residues: CASSKRSSGGYTF.

This clonotype was recorded at least ten times. This sequence joins TRBV7-6 and TRBJ2-5, with a possible D match to TRBD2 (5 bases). From germline, CDR1 is SGHVS and CDR2 FNYEAQ. Trimming removed 0 bases from V and 2 bases from J, with 13 bases in between. The CDR3 is 16 amino acids. The CDR3 spells CASSLAHWTGQETQYF. CDR3 nucleotide sequence: TGTGCCAGCAGCTTAGCCCACTGGACGGGGCAAGAGACCCAGTACTTC.

This clonotype was recorded a few times. The chain employs TRBV20-1 and TRBJ2-3, with 12 bases fitting TRBD1. Per germline, CDR1 DFQATT and CDR2 SNEGSKA (reference sequence). The CDR3 has 15 residues. V lost 5 bases, J lost 4 bases, and 7 bases stayed unmatched. The CDR3 region is CSAGRDRGRSDTQYF. CDR3 sequence (DNA): TGCAGTGCTGGCAGGGACAGGGGGCGATCAGATACGCAGTATTTT.

The chain has TRBV6-1 and TRBJ2-1, with D possibly being TRBD1 (5 bases). Per germline, CDR1 MNHNS and CDR2 SASEGT. The CDR3 has 12 amino acids. V was clipped by 2 bases and J by 9 bases, with 8 bases between them. For the CDR3, the DNA is TGTGCCAGCAGTGAACCTAGGGGTGAGCAGTTCTTC. Translation gives CASSEPRGEQFF.

This clonotype has more than one count but fewer than ten. The chain has TRBV6-1 and TRBJ1-6; 10 bases line up with TRBD1. The CDR3 spans 15 residues. Germline CDR1 reads MNHNS; CDR2 reads SASEGT. Germline trimming cut 4 bases from V and 7 bases from J; bases unmatched to any gene: 4. The CDR3 DNA is TGTGCCAGCAGTGGGGGACAGGGGCTGAATTCACCCCTCCACTTT. This codes for CASSGGQGLNSPLHF.

This clonotype appeared many times. The rearrangement links TRBV28 to TRBJ2-6, with D possibly being TRBD1 (5 bases). This CDR3 contains 16 residues. Germline lookup yields CDR1 MDHEN and CDR2 SYDVKM. The germline V and J ends were trimmed by 6 bases and 0 bases, with 12 bases remaining between them. CDR3: CASSEQANSGANVLTF. The CDR3 region has the DNA TGTGCCAGCAGCGAACAGGCGAACTCTGGGGCCAACGTCCTGACTTTC.